This TCR beta chain was retrieved from a study of OX40 agonist ivuxolimab in advanced cancers. Sequencing used immunoSEQ multiplex PCR; TCRdb keeps in-frame clones, though not all of them. Of 60,000 to 75,000 clones listed, roughly 85% are singletons. The CDR3 sequence is 16 residues long. Germline values: CDR1 SNHLY, CDR2 FYNNEI. Trimming stripped 3 bases from V and 3 bases from J, with 15 bases between. The material sequenced was CD4+ or CD8+ T cells sorted from blood, taken in a trial of the OX40 agonist ivuxolimab. This sequence joins TRBV2 and TRBJ1-5; perhaps TRBD1 as D (6 bases). This receptor was obtained from an adult with an advanced solid tumor such as melanoma, head and neck, liver or kidney cancer. For the CDR3, the DNA is TGTGCCAGCAGTGAGGGGAGGGGGGCCCTCAATCAGCCCCAGCATTTT. It is translated as CASSEGRGALNQPQHF.